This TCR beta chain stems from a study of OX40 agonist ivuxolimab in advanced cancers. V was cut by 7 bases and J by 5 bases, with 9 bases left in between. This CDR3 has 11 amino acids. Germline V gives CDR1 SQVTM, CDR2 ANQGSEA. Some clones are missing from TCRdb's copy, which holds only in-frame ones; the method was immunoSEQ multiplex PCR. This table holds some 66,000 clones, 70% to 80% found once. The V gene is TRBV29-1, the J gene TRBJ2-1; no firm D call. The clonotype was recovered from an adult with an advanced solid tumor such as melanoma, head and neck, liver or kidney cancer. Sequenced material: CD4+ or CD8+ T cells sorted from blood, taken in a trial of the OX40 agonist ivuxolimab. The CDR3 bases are TGCAGCGGAAACGATAACAATGAGCAGTTCTTC. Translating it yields CSGNDNNEQFF.